This entry describes one T cell receptor beta chain. Its antigen is currently unknown. Then a second PCR, running roughly 6 to 11 cycles, was carried out with a sample-barcoded 5' primer and a J-beta primer mix. From the 5' RACE reads, TCRdb called clonotypes with MiXCR, one entry per CDR3 protein. The sample carries 1.5 million or so distinct CDR3 sequences, roughly 40% recorded once. Germline V gene data show CDR1 as KGHDR and CDR2 as SFDVKD. The CDR3 loop spans 13 amino acids. V lost 3 bases, J lost 6 bases, and 8 bases lay in between. This sample is part of a study of blood T cells in healthy people across ages. Broader study findings: Observed TCR beta diversity per million T cells went down as age went up. This fall followed a roughly linear course with age.

V and J are TRBV24-1 and TRBJ2-1; D is unclear. Source material: blood. This TCR came from a young woman in good health. The CDR3 here is CATSDSAGNEQFF. CDR3 coding DNA: TGTGCCACCAGTGATAGTGCTGGCAATGAGCAGTTCTTC.